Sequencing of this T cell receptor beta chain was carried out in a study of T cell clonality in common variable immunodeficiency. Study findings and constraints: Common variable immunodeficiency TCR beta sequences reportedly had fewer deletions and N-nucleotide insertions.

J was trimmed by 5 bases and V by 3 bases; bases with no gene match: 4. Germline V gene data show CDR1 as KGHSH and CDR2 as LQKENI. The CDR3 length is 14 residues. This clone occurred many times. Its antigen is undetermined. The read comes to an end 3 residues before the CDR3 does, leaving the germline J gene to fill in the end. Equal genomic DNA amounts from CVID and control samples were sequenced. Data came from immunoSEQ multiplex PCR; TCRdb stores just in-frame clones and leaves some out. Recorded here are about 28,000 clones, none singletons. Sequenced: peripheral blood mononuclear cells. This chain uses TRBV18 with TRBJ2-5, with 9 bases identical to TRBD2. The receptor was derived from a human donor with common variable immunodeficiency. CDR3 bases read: TGTGCCAGCTCACCTACTAGCGGGCAGGAGACC. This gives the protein CASSPTSGQET. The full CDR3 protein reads CASSPTSGQETQYF.